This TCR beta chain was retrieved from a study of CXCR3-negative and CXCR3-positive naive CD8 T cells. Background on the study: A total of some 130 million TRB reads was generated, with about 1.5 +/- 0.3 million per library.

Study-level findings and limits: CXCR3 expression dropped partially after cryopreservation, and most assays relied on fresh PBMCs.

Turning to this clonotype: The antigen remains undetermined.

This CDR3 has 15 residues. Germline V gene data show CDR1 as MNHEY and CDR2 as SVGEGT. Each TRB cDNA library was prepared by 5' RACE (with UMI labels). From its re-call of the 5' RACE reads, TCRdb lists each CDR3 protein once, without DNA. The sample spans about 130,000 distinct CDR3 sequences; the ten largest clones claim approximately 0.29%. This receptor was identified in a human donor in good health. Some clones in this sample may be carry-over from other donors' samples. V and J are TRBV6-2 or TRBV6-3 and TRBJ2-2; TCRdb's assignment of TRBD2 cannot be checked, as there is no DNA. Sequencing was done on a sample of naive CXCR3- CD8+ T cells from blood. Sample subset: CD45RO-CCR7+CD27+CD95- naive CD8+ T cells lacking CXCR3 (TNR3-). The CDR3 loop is CASSPWTSSTGELFF.